This is a list of T cell receptor beta chains from one sample in a study of shared clonotypes between healthy human individuals. The assay was immunoSEQ multiplex PCR, and TCRdb's table has in-frame clones only and misses some. The sample includes about 1.1 million clones, approximately 80% of them seen just once. Sequenced input: memory CD4+ T cells from PBMCs. These receptors all come from a man aged 18 to 35 in good health. Some clones in this sample may be carry-over from other donors' samples. The conserved cysteine and the conserved F or W are not part of the CDR3 here. The order of the fields is J gene, V gene, clone size, CDR3 protein. Size is stated for part of the rows, as once, few or many counts, or as a class when the clone is expanded.

>TRBJ1-2|TRBV28|NA
ASAPGDGGYT
>TRBJ2-5|TRBV18|NA
ASSPQGGHVRETQY
>TRBJ1-1|TRBV7-2|NA
ASSPGTANTEAF
>TRBJ1-2|TRBV18|NA
ASSPLEGDYGYT
>TRBJ1-3|TRBV7-7|NA
ASSSGQVPGNTIY
>TRBJ2-1|TRBV5-1|once
ASSLGRTSGIIYEQF
>TRBJ2-5|TRBV25-1|many
ASSVETGGETQY
>TRBJ2-3|TRBV30|NA
ASGESRSTDTQY
>TRBJ1-2|TRBV5-1|NA
ASSPARVGNGGYGYT
>TRBJ2-7|TRBV14|NA
ASSQDRGSSYEQY
>TRBJ1-2|TRBV30|NA
AWASGGYGYT
>TRBJ2-5|TRBV6-5|NA
ASMRTGSRETQY
>TRBJ2-7|TRBV2|many
ASTRTSGRSSYEQY
>TRBJ2-5|TRBV9|NA
ASSPNSLVGGIKY
>NA|TRBV30|once
AWTSRGISYEQY
>TRBJ2-1|TRBV30|NA
AWSVRGGIDEQF
>TRBJ2-4|TRBV19|NA
ASSVGGQNIQY
>TRBJ2-7|TRBV5-6|NA
ASSSRDHYEQY
>TRBJ2-7|TRBV7-2|NA
ASSVSMGFYEQY
>TRBJ1-2|TRBV6-5|NA
ASSYGRGNYGYT
>TRBJ2-1|TRBV11-3|NA
ASSPRGTINNEQF
>TRBJ2-1|TRBV7-9|NA
ASSLVGFEQF
>TRBJ1-4|TRBV6-6|NA
ASGNEKLF
>TRBJ1-2|TRBV7-2|NA
ASSSPGVYGYT
>TRBJ1-5|TRBV7-9|NA
ASSSPTQPQH
>TRBJ2-1|TRBV7-9|NA
ASTGTRYNEQF
>TRBJ2-5|TRBV29-1|NA
SVEDPGETQY
>TRBJ1-3|TRBV5-1|NA
ASSLALTGFSGNTIY
>TRBJ2-5|TRBV7-3|NA
ASSPTGTQETQY
>TRBJ1-1|TRBV10-3|few
AITGGGTDTEAF
>TRBJ1-2|TRBV7-2|NA
ASSSGQGAFYGYT
>TRBJ2-7|TRBV2|NA
ASREVPGPTYEQY
>TRBJ2-1|TRBV9|NA
ASSDELAGGFDEQF
>TRBJ2-7|TRBV27|NA
ASSLISGRGSYEQY
>TRBJ2-1|TRBV19|NA
ASTPKGGTPYNEQF
>TRBJ1-5|TRBV11-2|NA
ASSLLSGVSNQPQH
>TRBJ2-5|TRBV30|NA
AWSVAIQETQY
>TRBJ1-1|TRBV5-1|NA
ASSDQGGNTEAF
>TRBJ1-1|TRBV28|NA
ASSSTTSYTGYTEAF
>TRBJ2-1|TRBV2|NA
ASSGLNSNEQF
>TRBJ2-2|TRBV19|many
ASSMGLRAGELF
>TRBJ2-3|TRBV18|once
ASSPSTDTQY
>TRBJ1-1|TRBV5-1|NA
ASSQQGFDTEAF
>TRBJ2-1|TRBV7-6|NA
ASSPQGNEQF
>TRBJ2-5|TRBV7-9|NA
ASSSIAGAETQY